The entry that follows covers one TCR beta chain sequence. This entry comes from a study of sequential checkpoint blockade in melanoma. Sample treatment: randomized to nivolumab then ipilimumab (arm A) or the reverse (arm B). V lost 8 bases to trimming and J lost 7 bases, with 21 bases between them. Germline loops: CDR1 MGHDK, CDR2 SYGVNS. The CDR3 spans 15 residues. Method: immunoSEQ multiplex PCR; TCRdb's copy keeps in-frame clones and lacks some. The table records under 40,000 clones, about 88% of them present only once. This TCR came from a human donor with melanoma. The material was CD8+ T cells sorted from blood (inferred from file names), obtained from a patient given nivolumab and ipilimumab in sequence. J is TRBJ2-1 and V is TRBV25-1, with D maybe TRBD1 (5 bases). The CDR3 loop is CASLGAGQVVNEQFF. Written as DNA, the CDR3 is TGTGCCAGCCTAGGGGCAGGGCAAGTTGTAAATGAGCAGTTCTTC.